This T cell receptor (beta chain) emerged from a study of T-cell memory formation after mild COVID-19. Broader study findings: Mostly located in CM and EM were contracting CD4+ clones, with contracting CD8+ clones located in EMRA.

Germline trimming cut 6 bases from V and 3 bases from J; bases unmatched to any gene: 12. There are 17 residues in the CDR3. Per the germline V gene, CDR1 is LNHDA and CDR2 is SQIVND (reference sequence). Comments on this clonotype: Antigen specificity is unknown.

In TCRdb, the 5' RACE reads were re-called with MiXCR into one record per CDR3 protein. The table shows about half a million distinct CDR3 sequences, with 18% occurring only once. V is TRBV19 and J is TRBJ2-1; 9 positions agree with TRBD1. Sequenced: PBMCs or a T cell subset sorted from them (not recorded which). The clonotype comes from an adult woman who had mild COVID-19 (a few samples of this study predate the infection). Cell type and time point are not known. CDR3 protein: CASRTPLGQGSYNEQFF. DNA of the CDR3: TGTGCCAGTAGAACCCCCCTTGGACAGGGGAGCTACAATGAGCAGTTCTTC.